This section outlines one T cell receptor (beta chain) sequence together with its context. PCR was performed a second time for roughly 7 to 12 cycles using a sample-barcoded 5' primer and a J-beta primer mix. From the 5' RACE reads, TCRdb called clonotypes with MiXCR, one entry per CDR3 protein. The data hold about 840,000 distinct CDR3 sequences, with under 35% observed a single time. The CDR3 covers 11 residues. The junction had 5 bases not matched to a gene; V was cut back by 7 bases and J by 12 bases. Germline V gene sequence: CDR1 SQVTM, CDR2 ANQGSEA. The data were obtained in a study of blood T cells in healthy people across ages. Researchers isolated at least 6.5 million PBMCs per sample. Total RNA, at least 5.5 micrograms per sample, came from PBMCs. These sequences were also reported in another study, on T cells of mothers and their children.

The sample comprised blood. The chain is built from TRBV29-1 and TRBJ2-1; 11 bases are shared with TRBD2. The receptor was derived from a woman aged 40-49 years in good health. CDR3 DNA sequence: TGCAGCGGCTATCTAGCGGGGGGGCAGTTCTTC. Its protein is CSGYLAGGQFF.